The 8 T cell receptor beta chains reported below all come from one sample, sequenced in a study of shared T cell receptors in the human thymus. Profiled with immunoSEQ multiplex PCR; TCRdb holds only in-frame clones, not every one. Among approximately 730,000 clones listed, approximately 83% were seen once. These same records also appear under a second study, on human thymus T cells.

The material sequenced was thymocytes. The receptors originated from a girl less than two years old with a congenital heart defect.

This chain links TRBV6-6 with TRBJ1-2; D is uncertain. Trimming took 6 bases from V and 3 from J, leaving 17 bases between them. This CDR3 is 15 amino acids long. The germline CDR1 and CDR2 sequences are MNHNY and SVGAGI (reference sequence). The CDR3 DNA sequence: TGTGCCAGCAGCCCCGATGAGGGCAGATACTATGGCTACACCTTC. As protein: CASSPDEGRYYGYTF.

The gene calls are TRBV6-5 and TRBJ2-7; 10 bases agree with TRBD2. The CDR3 length is 15 residues. V shed 5 bases and J 4 bases; nucleotides not matched to a gene: 8. Germline CDR1 and CDR2: MNHEY and SVGAGI. The CDR3 nucleotides are TGTGCCAGCAGTCGGCCCCTAGCGGGGGTATACGAGCAGTACTTC. Protein sequence: CASSRPLAGVYEQYF.

This chain links TRBV11-2 with TRBJ1-1; 10 bases map to TRBD1. V shed 0 bases and J 2 bases; nucleotides not matched to a gene: 12. This CDR3 has 19 residues. Germline CDR1 is SGHAT and CDR2 is FQNNGV. CDR3 bases: TGTGCCAGCAGCTTAGATGAGGGACAGGGGTATCCCGAAAACACTGAAGCTTTCTTT. Encoded protein: CASSLDEGQGYPENTEAFF.

This sequence joins TRBV5-4 and TRBJ2-7; possibly TRBD2 for D (6 bases). This CDR3 has 17 amino acids. Germline CDR1 and CDR2: SGHNT and YYREEE (reference sequence). Trimming took off 2 bases at V and 0 bases at J, with 18 bases between the two ends. CDR3 bases: TGTGCCAGCAGCTTTTGGCCCGCGGACTACCTCTCCTACGAGCAGTACTTC. Its protein product is CASSFWPADYLSYEQYF.

The J gene is TRBJ1-3, the V gene TRBV5-1; the match to TRBD1 covers 9 bases. Germline CDR1 is SGHRS and CDR2 is YFSETQ. Germline trimming cut 4 bases from V and 2 bases from J; bases unmatched to any gene: 4. The CDR3 covers 15 residues. CDR3 sequence reads: CASSLDRGTGNTIYF. The CDR3, as DNA: TGCGCCAGCAGCCTGGACAGGGGTACTGGAAACACCATATATTTT.

The J gene is TRBJ1-4, the V gene TRBV28; the match to TRBD1 covers 9 bases. The trim removed 2 bases at V and 3 bases at J, leaving 1 base unmatched. This CDR3 contains 15 residues. Germline CDR1 reads MDHEN; CDR2 reads SYDVKM. In nucleotides, the CDR3 is TGTGCCAGCAGTTTAGACAGGGGGGCTAATGAAAAACTGTTTTTT. Protein product: CASSLDRGANEKLFF.

The rearrangement joins TRBV6-6 to TRBJ2-1; 10 bases fit TRBD2. The CDR3 length is 16 residues. V lost 2 bases, J lost 4 bases, and 5 bases stayed unmatched. Germline lookup yields CDR1 MNHNY and CDR2 SVGAGI (reference sequence). As DNA, the CDR3 is TGTGCCAGCAGTTACGACCGGACTAGCGGTTACAATGAGCAGTTCTTC. Its protein is CASSYDRTSGYNEQFF.

This sequence joins TRBV13 and TRBJ1-6, with D tentatively TRBD1 (6 bases). V gave up 0 bases and J gave up 10 bases, with 19 bases separating them. This CDR3 contains 17 residues. CDR1 PRHDT and CDR2 FYEKMQ come from the germline V gene (reference sequence). The chain's CDR3 is CASSLGDSPSRGSPLHF. In DNA form, the CDR3 reads TGTGCCAGCAGCTTAGGGGACAGCCCGTCGAGAGGGTCACCCCTCCACTTT.